This TCR beta chain was observed in a study of T cell responses to AZD1222 COVID-19 vaccine. Produced via immunoSEQ multiplex PCR; TCRdb's table is partial and in-frame only. The sample includes roughly 120,000 clones, roughly 84% seen only once; the top ten take roughly 1.2%. The ends lost 5 bases at V and 1 base at J; junction bases unmatched: 4. This CDR3 spans 15 amino acids. CDR1 and CDR2 (germline): SGHTA, FQGNSA. This clone was counted once. This chain joins TRBV7-2 and TRBJ2-1; TRBD2 agrees at 8 bases. This clonotype was sampled from an adult in good health. The material was peripheral blood, obtained on day 0 of AZD1222 vaccination. The CDR3 nucleotides read TGTGCCAGCAGCCGGGGGGGCGGGTCCTACAATGAGCAGTTCTTC. Its protein is CASSRGGGSYNEQFF.